This T cell receptor (beta chain) derives from a study of cytomegalovirus exposure and HLA in healthy donors. For this clone: Its antigen is unidentified.

Study results and caveats: TCR beta V segments were, for the most part, productive about 87% or about 30% of the time in an earlier analysis. According to reports, the classifier identified cytomegalovirus status with high specificity and sensitivity. Fewer N-insertions than the roughly 670-donor mean were reportedly shown by an Asian-associated ancestry cluster in a later analysis.

The length of the CDR3 is 15 residues. The germline V gene encodes CDR1 PRHDT and CDR2 FYEKMQ (reference sequence). The V and J ends lost 5 bases and 5 bases, in that order; junction bases with no gene match: 9. In the PCR, 60 Vbeta and 13 Jbeta primers were used. Some clones are missing from TCRdb's copy, which holds only in-frame ones; the method was immunoSEQ multiplex PCR. Of about 220,000 clones listed, under 80% are singletons. The J gene is TRBJ2-3, the V gene TRBV13; 8 bases line up with TRBD2. The receptor's source is a woman younger than 45 in good health and CMV-seronegative. The material sequenced was PBMCs. CDR3 residues: CASSPRAGGKDTQYF. DNA for the CDR3: TGTGCCAGCAGCCCCCGGGCGGGGGGAAAAGATACGCAGTATTTT.